This is a list of T cell receptor beta chains from one sample in a study of T-cell memory formation after mild COVID-19. TCRdb re-called the 5' RACE reads through MiXCR, storing one row per CDR3 protein. The data show about 130,000 distinct CDR3 sequences, 17% seen once. Sequencing was done on a sample of PBMCs or a T cell subset sorted from them (not recorded which). These receptors all come from a young man who had mild COVID-19 (a few samples of this study predate the infection). Cell type and time point are not known. Each CDR3 is given with its conserved first and last residue. The order of the fields is D gene, clone size, V gene, J gene, CDR3 DNA, CDR3 protein. A D gene is named only where the DNA matches it firmly. Part of the rows lack a size; the others show once, few, many or a class for expanded clones.

D: -; size: -; V: TRBV4-1; J: TRBJ1-2; DNA: TGCGCCAGCAGCCAATCCCAGACAGGTCGTGGCTACACCTTC; CDR3: CASSQSQTGRGYTF
D: TRBD2; size: few; V: TRBV12-3/TRBV12-4; J: TRBJ2-2; DNA: TGTGCCAGCAGTCCGCCCTCCGGACTAGCGGGGACTTTCCCCGGGGAGCTGTTTTTT; CDR3: CASSPPSGLAGTFPGELFF
D: TRBD2; size: -; V: TRBV5-1; J: TRBJ2-1; DNA: TGCGCCAGCAGCTTGGTAGCGGGGGGGCCTCCTGAGCAGTTCTTC; CDR3: CASSLVAGGPPEQFF
D: -; size: -; V: TRBV28; J: TRBJ2-3; DNA: TGTGCCGGTTCAAGGGGCTCATACACAGATACGCAGTATTTT; CDR3: CAGSRGSYTDTQYF
D: -; size: few; V: TRBV12-3/TRBV12-4; J: TRBJ2-2; DNA: TGTGCCAGCAGCCCCTCCGGGGTATCGAACACCGGGGAGCTGTTTTTT; CDR3: CASSPSGVSNTGELFF
D: TRBD2; size: -; V: TRBV20-1; J: TRBJ2-5; DNA: TGCAGTGCTAGGAGAGGAGGGACTAGTCAAGAGACCCAGTACTTC; CDR3: CSARRGGTSQETQYF
D: -; size: few; V: TRBV5-6; J: TRBJ2-7; DNA: TGTGCCAGCAGCTTGGGACGATACGAGCAGTACTTC; CDR3: CASSLGRYEQYF
D: -; size: -; V: TRBV12-3/TRBV12-4; J: TRBJ2-5; DNA: TGTGCCAGCAGTTTATGGCTTAGCGGCCAAGAGACCCAGTACTTC; CDR3: CASSLWLSGQETQYF
D: -; size: -; V: TRBV5-1; J: TRBJ2-5; DNA: TGCGCCAGCAGCTTGGATCCGGGGGCCATGGAGACCCAGTACTTC; CDR3: CASSLDPGAMETQYF
D: -; size: few; V: TRBV7-6; J: TRBJ2-2; DNA: TGTGCCAGCAGCTTAGGTCCGGAAGGGGCTGACGGGGAGCTGTTTTTT; CDR3: CASSLGPEGADGELFF
D: -; size: few; V: TRBV5-1; J: TRBJ2-1; DNA: TGCGCCAGCAGCTTGGGGGACGTAAATGAGCAGTTCTTC; CDR3: CASSLGDVNEQFF
D: -; size: few; V: TRBV11-2; J: TRBJ2-4; DNA: TGTGCCAGCAGCTTAGCGGGGGGCGCGGACATTCAGTACTTC; CDR3: CASSLAGGADIQYF
D: TRBD1; size: few; V: TRBV20-1; J: TRBJ2-1; DNA: TGCAGTGCCGGAGAGGGCGGGACAGGGAACCCGGTCGATGAGCAGTTCTTC; CDR3: CSAGEGGTGNPVDEQFF
D: -; size: many; V: TRBV20-1; J: TRBJ2-2; DNA: TGCAGTGCTAGAGTACAGGGAGGAGAGGAGCTGTTTTTT; CDR3: CSARVQGGEELFF
D: -; size: once; V: TRBV24-1; J: TRBJ2-3; DNA: TGTGCCACCAGTGATTTTGGTAGCGATTTCACTGATACGCAGTATTTT; CDR3: CATSDFGSDFTDTQYF
D: -; size: few; V: TRBV7-8; J: TRBJ1-1; DNA: TGTGCCAGCAGCTTAGTATTTCGGAACACTGAAGCTTTCTTT; CDR3: CASSLVFRNTEAFF
D: -; size: -; V: TRBV11-1; J: TRBJ2-1; DNA: TGTGCCAGCAGCTTAGAACCTAGTGAGCAGTTCTTC; CDR3: CASSLEPSEQFF
D: -; size: few; V: TRBV5-1; J: TRBJ2-1; DNA: TGCGCCAGCCGCTTTATCGGGGATGAGCAGTTCTTC; CDR3: CASRFIGDEQFF
D: -; size: few; V: TRBV6-6; J: TRBJ1-6; DNA: TGTGCCAGCAGTTACTCTGCCGGGACGGGCTCACCCCTCCACTTT; CDR3: CASSYSAGTGSPLHF
D: -; size: -; V: TRBV12-3/TRBV12-4; J: TRBJ2-2; DNA: TGTGCCAGCAGTAAAGACGGGAACACCGGGGAGCTGTTTTTT; CDR3: CASSKDGNTGELFF
D: -; size: -; V: TRBV7-2; J: TRBJ2-3; DNA: TGTGCCAGCAGCTCAAGACAGCTTAGCACAGATACGCAGTATTTT; CDR3: CASSSRQLSTDTQYF
D: TRBD1; size: few; V: TRBV7-9; J: TRBJ2-3; DNA: TGTGCCAGCATTTCAGGGGGAGATACGCAGTATTTT; CDR3: CASISGGDTQYF
D: -; size: -; V: TRBV5-1; J: TRBJ1-6; DNA: TGCGCCAGCAGCTTGGCCGTCGCAGGCGATGGTTCACCCCTCCACTTT; CDR3: CASSLAVAGDGSPLHF
D: -; size: -; V: TRBV12-3/TRBV12-4; J: TRBJ2-2; DNA: TGTGCCAGCAGTTTAAACAGACAAACCGGGGAGCTGTTTTTT; CDR3: CASSLNRQTGELFF
D: TRBD2; size: -; V: TRBV5-1; J: TRBJ2-7; DNA: TGCGCCAGCAGCTATAGCGGGGAGAACGAGCAGTACTTC; CDR3: CASSYSGENEQYF
D: TRBD2; size: -; V: TRBV10-3; J: TRBJ2-1; DNA: TGTGCCATCAGTGAGTTAGCGGGGGGCCCCTACAATGAGCAGTTCTTC; CDR3: CAISELAGGPYNEQFF